One and the same sample provided the 27 T cell receptor beta chains below, sequenced in a study of CD8+ T cells in alopecia areata. After isolation, RNA underwent reverse transcription to generate cDNA as the sequencing template. Measured with immunoSEQ multiplex PCR; TCRdb has only the in-frame clones, and not every one. The sample holds 30,000 to 40,000 clones; roughly 80% are singletons and the top ten take 15% to 20%. The specimen was NKG2D-low CD8+ T cells sorted from blood. These receptors all come from a human donor with alopecia areata.

The chain is built from TRBV27 and TRBJ1-5, with D uncertain. V was shortened by 0 bases and J by 5 bases, with 11 bases between the two germline ends. There are 15 residues in the CDR3. Germline CDR1 is MNHEY and CDR2 is SMNVEV (reference sequence). CDR3 protein: CASSLSIGLYQPQHF. DNA for the CDR3: TGTGCCAGCAGTTTATCGATAGGGCTTTATCAGCCCCAGCATTTT.

The gene calls are TRBV13 and TRBJ2-1, with D possibly TRBD2 on 6 matching bases. The CDR3 consists of 13 residues. The V end was cut by 3 bases, the J end by 6 bases, with 9 bases between. Germline values: CDR1 PRHDT, CDR2 FYEKMQ (reference sequence). Written as DNA, the CDR3 is TGTGCCAGCAGCTTTGGAGGGTCCAATGAGCAGTTCTTC. This translates into CASSFGGSNEQFF. Full variable domain (remainder filled in from reference TRBV13 and TRBJ2-1): AAGVIQSPRHLIKEKRETATLKCYPIPRHDTVYWYQQGPGQDPQFLISFYEKMQSDKGSIPDRFSAQQFSDYHSELNMSSLELGDSALYFCASSFGGSNEQFFGPGTRLTVL.

The J gene is TRBJ2-2, the V gene TRBV7-2; D is unclear. Germline V CDR1 and CDR2: SGHTA, FQGNSA. Trimming took 5 bases from V and 0 from J, leaving 16 bases between them. The CDR3 consists of 17 residues. The CDR3 DNA sequence: TGTGCCAGCAGCGCAATCATCCAGGAACCGAACACCGGGGAGCTGTTTTTT. The encoded protein is CASSAIIQEPNTGELFF.

Only one count was recorded for this clone. Other DNA sequences in the same sample also yield this CDR3. The chain is built from TRBV5-1 and TRBJ2-3; 9 bases fit TRBD2. This CDR3 spans 15 amino acids. The germline CDR1 and CDR2 sequences are SGHRS and YFSETQ. Trimming cost V 5 bases and J 0 bases; bases outside gene matches: 4. The CDR3 DNA follows: TGCGCCAGCAGGCTAACTAGCGGGAGCACAGATACGCAGTATTTT. It yields the protein CASRLTSGSTDTQYF.

V and J are TRBV27 and TRBJ2-3; 7 bases are a match to TRBD1. In germline, CDR1 is MNHEY, CDR2 SMNVEV (reference sequence). The CDR3 is 16 amino acids. J gave up 3 bases and V 6 bases, and 12 bases lay outside the gene matches. Here the CDR3 reads CASSLGPRQGTDTQYF. The CDR3 coding sequence is TGTGCCAGCAGCCTTGGGCCTAGACAGGGTACAGATACGCAGTATTTT.

This rearrangement joins TRBV15 to TRBJ1-5; weak D call: TRBD1 (6 bases). CDR3 length: 17 amino acids. The V and J ends lost 3 bases and 7 bases respectively, with 22 bases between them. Germline V gives CDR1 LNHNV, CDR2 YYDKDF (reference sequence). CDR3 nucleotides: TGTGCCACCAGCAGCCCTGCGGACAGTGGTCTGCGACAGCCCCAGCATTTT. Its translation: CATSSPADSGLRQPQHF.

The chain employs TRBV4-3 and TRBJ1-4; no definite D call. V dropped 4 bases and J dropped 3 bases, with 12 bases sitting between them. CDR1 and CDR2 from the germline V gene are LGHNA and YSLEER. The length of the CDR3 is 15 residues. CDR3 nucleotides: TGCGCCAGCAGCCCATACGGACGGGCTAATGAAAAACTGTTTTTT. Translating it yields CASSPYGRANEKLFF.

This clone was detected a few times. One end of the junction is discordant with germline, which a read error may explain. The chain links TRBV6-5 to TRBJ2-1; D possibly corresponds to TRBD2 (5 bases). The CDR3 has 13 residues. Germline V gene lookup returns CDR1 MNHEY and CDR2 SVGAGI. DNA for the CDR3: TGTGCCAGCAGCTCGGACTCCAACAATGAGCAGTTCTTC. Translated: CASSSDSNNEQFF.

V is TRBV6-4 and J is TRBJ2-1; 8 nucleotides line up with TRBD1. The J segment lost 9 bases and the V segment lost 8 bases, leaving 9 bases of the junction unmatched. The germline gives CDR1 MRHNA, CDR2 SNTAGT. The CDR3 extends over 13 amino acids. In DNA, the CDR3 is TGTGCCAGCGAGACAGGGGAAAACGGTGAGCAGTTCTTC. Residues: CASETGENGEQFF.

This rearrangement joins TRBV27 to TRBJ1-1; tentative D call: TRBD1 (5 bases). Germline V gene data show CDR1 as MNHEY and CDR2 as SMNVEV (reference sequence). There are 14 residues in the CDR3. The ends were cut back, 3 bases at V and 1 base at J, with 9 bases in the middle. CDR3 loop: CASSFAGWNTEAFF. The CDR3 DNA reads TGTGCCAGCAGTTTCGCAGGGTGGAACACTGAAGCTTTCTTT.

A note on this clone: At the DNA level, this CDR3 is encoded by other sequences in the same sample as well. This chain links TRBV19 with TRBJ2-7; D is unresolved. V lost 3 bases and J lost 0, with 9 bases in between. This CDR3 has 14 residues. The germline gives CDR1 LNHDA, CDR2 SQIVND (reference sequence). The chain's CDR3 is CASSIVGSSYEQYF. The CDR3, as DNA: TGTGCCAGTAGTATTGTGGGAAGCTCCTACGAGCAGTACTTC.

V usage is TRBV29-1 and J usage is TRBJ2-6, with D perhaps matching TRBD1 or TRBD2 (7 bases each). Germline loops: CDR1 SQVTM, CDR2 ANQGSEA. There are 16 residues in the CDR3. Trimming removed 6 bases from V and 2 bases from J, with 17 bases in between. In DNA, the CDR3 is TGCAGCGTGGGAGGGGGCGCAGGGGCTGGGGCCAACGTCCTGACTTTC. Protein product: CSVGGGAGAGANVLTF.

This chain connects TRBV29-1 to TRBJ1-1, with D unclear. The CDR3 runs to 12 residues. V lost 6 bases and J lost 0, with 8 bases in between. Per the germline V gene, CDR1 is SQVTM and CDR2 is ANQGSEA. The CDR3 is CSVLRMNTEAFF. Here the CDR3 DNA reads TGCAGCGTCCTCAGGATGAACACTGAAGCTTTCTTT.

V gene TRBV4-2 combines with J gene TRBJ2-7; D perhaps matches TRBD2 (6 bases). Trimming left V 1 base short and J 11 bases short, with 24 bases between. This CDR3 is 16 amino acids long. Germline V lookup: CDR1 LGHNA, CDR2 YNFKEQ. CDR3 in DNA: TGTGCCAGCAGCCAAGGAAATCCCGGGGGACCAGATATAGAGTACTTC. Protein: CASSQGNPGGPDIEYF.

The V call is TRBV6-8, the J call TRBJ2-2, with a tentative D call TRBD2 (5 bases). This CDR3 has 16 residues. The V gene's germline CDR1 is MNHGY and CDR2 SAAAGT. Trimming removed 0 bases at V and 4 bases at J, with 12 bases between. The DNA of the CDR3 is TGTGCCAGCAGTTACTCGATTCAGCGGATCACCGGGGAGCTGTTTTTT. Translating gives CASSYSIQRITGELFF.

This clone was seen just once. This chain joins TRBV2 and TRBJ2-7, with 9 positions matching TRBD2. Germline CDR1 and CDR2: SNHLY and FYNNEI. V trimming: 1 base; J trimming: 6 bases; junction bases outside the gene matches: 7. The CDR3 sequence is 15 residues long. The CDR3 sequence is CASSEGAASGTEQYF. In DNA, the CDR3 is TGTGCCAGCAGTGAAGGTGCGGCTAGCGGGACCGAGCAGTACTTC.

V is TRBV7-9 and J is TRBJ2-2; 7 bases are a match to TRBD2. After removal of 6 bases from V and 6 bases from J, the junction contained 4 bases not matched to a gene. Per the germline V gene, CDR1 is SEHNR and CDR2 is FQNEAQ (reference sequence). The CDR3 is 13 amino acids. The CDR3 loop is CASSLSGAGELFF. CDR3 bases: TGTGCCAGCAGTCTAAGCGGGGCCGGGGAGCTGTTTTTT.

The genes are TRBV7-2 and TRBJ1-5, with 7 bases matching TRBD1. Germline V gives CDR1 SGHTA, CDR2 FQGNSA. V was clipped by 5 bases and J by 7 bases; unmatched bases: 11. There are 15 residues in the CDR3. The CDR3 is CASSIGGAGVQPQHF. The CDR3 DNA reads as TGTGCCAGCAGCATAGGGGGCGCGGGTGTCCAGCCCCAGCATTTT.

This chain uses TRBV13 with TRBJ1-2, with 7 positions matching TRBD1. V lost 5 bases and J lost 7; bases outside the gene matches: 10. Germline-derived CDR1 and CDR2 are PRHDT and FYEKMQ (reference sequence). CDR3 length equals 14 residues. The CDR3 region is CASSPLSTGLGYTF. The CDR3 nucleotides read TGTGCCAGCAGCCCTCTCTCGACAGGGCTTGGCTACACCTTC. The whole variable domain, remainder taken from reference TRBV13 and TRBJ1-2, is AAGVIQSPRHLIKEKRETATLKCYPIPRHDTVYWYQQGPGQDPQFLISFYEKMQSDKGSIPDRFSAQQFSDYHSELNMSSLELGDSALYFCASSPLSTGLGYTFGSGTRLTVV.

V and J are TRBV6-1 and TRBJ2-1, with a possible D match to TRBD2 (6 bases). Germline CDR1 MNHNS, CDR2 SASEGT. V gave up 2 bases and J gave up 4 bases, with 12 bases separating them. CDR3 length equals 15 residues. CDR3 sequence (DNA): TGTGCCAGCAGTGAATCAGGGACTGAGTACAATGAGCAGTTCTTC. Amino acid sequence: CASSESGTEYNEQFF.

This clone was seen only a few times. The chain is built from TRBV19 and TRBJ2-4, with D tentatively TRBD1 or TRBD2 (5 bases each). V lost 5 bases, J lost 11 bases, and 13 bases lay in between. There are 12 residues in the CDR3. Germline V CDR1 and CDR2: LNHDA, SQIVND (reference sequence). For the CDR3, the DNA is TGTGCCAGTAGTCCCTGGGACGGCTTTCAGTACTTC. The encoded protein is CASSPWDGFQYF.

This sequence joins TRBV11-2 and TRBJ2-1, with D possibly being TRBD1 or TRBD2 (6 bases each). The CDR3 loop spans 15 amino acids. From germline, CDR1 is SGHAT and CDR2 FQNNGV. V was pared by 1 base and J by 9 bases, with 16 bases between. CDR3 in amino acids: CASSLASGATAEQFF. The CDR3 DNA follows: TGTGCCAGCAGCTTAGCTTCGGGGGCGACGGCTGAGCAGTTCTTC.

This chain links TRBV5-6 with TRBJ2-3, with 8 nucleotides matching TRBD2. Germline values: CDR1 SGHDT, CDR2 YYEEEE. The V and J ends lost 1 base and 0 bases, in that order; junction bases with no gene match: 4. The CDR3 length is 16 residues. The DNA for the CDR3 is TGTGCCAGCAGCTTGTTGGCTAGCGGGAGCACAGATACGCAGTATTTT. This encodes CASSLLASGSTDTQYF. The whole variable domain, remainder taken from reference TRBV5-6 and TRBJ2-3, is DAGVTQSPTHLIKTRGQQVTLRCSPKSGHDTVSWYQQALGQGPQFIFQYYEEEERQRGNFPDRFSGHQFPNYSSELNVNALLLGDSALYLCASSLLASGSTDTQYFGPGTRLTVL.

This sequence joins TRBV29-1 and TRBJ1-2; weak D call: TRBD1 (6 bases). The germline V gene has CDR1 SQVTM and CDR2 ANQGSEA. The V and J ends lost 2 bases and 4 bases respectively, with 8 bases between them. CDR3 length: 12 amino acids. CDR3 sequence (DNA): TGCAGCGTTGAACAGGGGATCTATGGCTACACCTTC. Residues: CSVEQGIYGYTF.

The chain uses TRBV27 and TRBJ2-7; possible D gene TRBD2, 6 bases. With 6 bases removed from V and 13 bases from J, the gap between germline ends came to 19 bases. The CDR3 runs 12 residues. Germline CDR1 MNHEY, CDR2 SMNVEV (reference sequence). The CDR3 loop reads CASSPVGDSPYF. The DNA of the CDR3 is TGTGCCAGCAGCCCGGTTGGGGACTCTCCTTACTTC.

V gene TRBV30 combines with J gene TRBJ2-5; D uncertain. The DNA end lines up better with TRBJ2-7; the J call may be wrong. The CDR3 has 11 amino acids. The germline gives CDR1 GTSNPN, CDR2 SVGIG (reference sequence). CDR3 DNA: TGTGCCTGGAGTGTTCGGCACGAGCAGTACTTC. It is translated as CAWSVRHEQYF.

The rearrangement joins TRBV6-5 to TRBJ2-3, with 11 bases aligning to TRBD1. This CDR3 is built from 14 residues. The V segment lost 7 bases and the J segment 4 bases; nucleotides outside the gene matches: 4. The germline V gene has CDR1 MNHEY and CDR2 SVGAGI. CDR3 DNA sequence: TGTGCCAGCACTCCGGGACAGGGGGCAGATACGCAGTATTTT. Amino acid sequence: CASTPGQGADTQYF.